This T cell receptor beta chain is from a study of blood T cells in healthy people across ages (dated by TCRdb to between 2015 and 2016). Background on the whole study: In model experiments, template switching captured roughly one uniquely barcoded TCR beta cDNA molecule for every two T cells. The donors were split into four age groups: young (average about 16 years), middle-aged (roughly 40), aged (more than 60) and long-lived (roughly 86). For two donors (one aged 18 to 30 and one aged 80 or older), the study analyzed two additional independent replicas of 1 million unique cDNA reads from the same blood draw. Using deep sequencing normalized with unique cDNA molecular identifiers, the study measured how TCR beta repertoire diversity changes with age.

The CDR3 runs 18 residues from the cysteine to the phenylalanine. Only the CDR3 part of the read is kept: 54 bases, read in frame from the first base. The junction shows trimming of 0 bases on V and 0 bases on J, plus 15 bases between the germline ends. CDR1 and CDR2, per the germline V gene, are LGHNA and YSLEER. The library relied on 5' RACE. Reads for this sample came from an Illumina HiSeq 2500. The second PCR ran for roughly 7 to 11 cycles and used a J-beta primer mix along with a sample-barcoded 5' primer. A unique molecular identifier was introduced onto each TCR beta cDNA molecule by a template-switch 5' adaptor carrying 12 random nucleotides. At least 2.5 million CDR3-containing paired-end reads were obtained from each sample. First-strand cDNA synthesis was performed from all RNA using the Mint cDNA synthesis kit, with priming by a TRBC-specific oligonucleotide. All cDNA was treated with uracil-DNA glycosylase and then went through a first 18-cycle PCR with the universal primers M1SS and BC2_uni_R. Per the authors' processing: Normalization of each sample was performed by random selection of 1 million high-quality reads, each carrying a distinct molecular identifier. Instead of being binned into consensus sequences, reads that shared molecular identifiers were thrown out. MiTCR, with a Q25 quality threshold and the strictest error-elimination algorithm, was used for CDR3 identification, clonotype clustering and error correction. A nonparametric unseen species model with Euler transformation was used to estimate lower-bound total TCR beta diversity. The public reads were quality trimmed at Q25 with fastp and then assembled into clones with MiXCR by TCRdb, keeping productive beta chains. For every CDR3 protein sequence, its rows merge into one entry that carries the most common genes and DNA. For this entry, the V and J calls and clone size follow TCRdb and not the study's own pipeline. This sample gives about 800,000 distinct CDR3 sequences in total; just under 25% of them show up just once. Under 4% of the sample comes from the top ten.

Donors were roughly 40 systemically healthy Caucasian individuals from Russia aged roughly 6 to 95 years. Around 9.9 milliliters of peripheral blood were collected from each donor into EDTA-treated Vacutainer tubes. PBMCs were isolated by Ficoll-Paque density-gradient centrifugation, with at least 6 million obtained per sample. Trizol reagent was used to extract total RNA from the PBMCs, yielding at least 6 micrograms per sample. Naive CD45RAhigh/CD27high T cell percentages were measured by flow cytometry on a PBMC aliquot from every donor. The paper as a whole reports these results and caveats: Bulk unsorted PBMC profiling prevented conclusive comparison of naive and antigen-experienced compartments. Donor CMV infection status was unknown, potentially confounding age-related changes in expanded clonotypes. Estimates of total diversity based on one million sequenced T cells were considered lower bounds and underestimates. A strong correlation was found between observed TCR beta diversity and the percentage of naive T cells measured by flow cytometry. The long-lived group showed more naive CD4+ T cells, fewer expanded clones and increased TCR diversity than the aged group, suggesting age selection. As age increased, observed TCR beta diversity per million T cells dropped in a roughly linear way, and a significant reduction was already evident by age around 41.

This clonotype has a count of ten or more. Its antigen is unknown. No much larger clone is present one base from it, and per-base qualities are unavailable. These data also formed part of another study, on T cells of mothers and their children. Per the second study: Donors were nine systemically healthy Caucasian individuals: three mothers and their six children. cDNA synthesis consumed the entire amount of extracted RNA, loaded at about 1.5 ug RNA in each 15 ul reaction. Sample barcodes and 2-4 random nucleotides were added via the M1S primer in the second PCR. Over 8 million TCR beta CDR3 reads were obtained for each mother, and approximately 2.9 million reads were obtained for each child. TCR recombination output is similarly shaped by thymic selection in related and unrelated pairs, with a minor effect exerted by inherited differences. Normalized repertoire overlap in related mother-child pairs was always slightly higher than in unrelated mother-child pairs, but the difference was never significant. No persistent microchimeric T cell clones were detected, at a sensitivity of 90 to 100 clones per million clonotypes. The study used deep NGS to compare TCR beta repertoires of mothers and children, seeking features distinguishing related mother-child pairs from unrelated individuals. Mothers averaged roughly 40 +/- 4 years of age and children averaged approximately 12 +/- 4 years. Libraries were sequenced on Illumina HiSeq 2000 with 100+100 nt paired-end reads after adapter ligation with NEBNext reagents. Mother and child libraries were prepared a month apart and sequenced in separate runs to prevent cross-contamination. For each donor, between about 500,000 and 2,000,000 distinct TCR beta clonotypes were identified. Naive TCR beta clonotypes were estimated from low-frequency clonotypes matched to each donor's FACS-determined naive share, without sorting.

This clonotype was sampled from a boy aged 10-17 years in good health. Specimen: blood. The chain was built from TRBV4-3 and TRBJ2-4, with TRBD2 as a weak D call on 5 bases. DNA sequence: TGCGCCAGCAGCCAAGATTTGGAAGCGGTTGTAGCCAAAAACATTCAGTACTTC. Translation gives CASSQDLEAVVAKNIQYF.